This T cell receptor beta chain was retrieved from a study of glioma-infiltrating T cells. Findings and limits, study-wide: Tissue-blood divergence was below expectation in non-neoplastic patients, above in gliomas.

Germline assignment: CDR1 LGHNA and CDR2 YSLEER. CDR3 length equals 13 residues. V dropped 2 bases and J dropped 6 bases, with 11 bases sitting between them. This clonotype was picked up a small number of times. The antigen remains undetermined. TCR alpha and beta CDR3 regions were amplified from RNA using iRepertoire nested multiplex PCR. One-step reverse transcription and amplification started from approximately 100-400 ng of tissue mRNA or PBMC total RNA. TCRdb reprocessed the multiplex PCR reads via MiXCR and lists one record per CDR3 protein. The data hold under 130,000 distinct CDR3 sequences, with approximately 28% observed a single time.

The sequenced sample consisted of glioma tissue, nonneoplastic brain tissue, or PBMCs (not recorded which). The chain recombines TRBV4-3 with TRBJ2-7, with D possibly being TRBD1 (6 bases). The TCR originated in a human donor with low-grade glioma or glioblastoma, undergoing nonglioma brain surgery, or in good health (not recorded which). The CDR3: CASSQQGSGEQYF. CDR3 coding DNA: TGCGCCAGCAGCCAACAGGGGTCGGGCGAGCAGTACTTC.